Listed below are T cell receptor beta chains from one sample, sequenced in a study of identical twins. MiXCR, run by TCRdb on the 5' RACE reads, gives a single entry per CDR3 protein. The sample includes hundreds of thousands of distinct CDR3 sequences, approximately 6.1% seen only once; the top ten take roughly 1.8%. Sequenced material: naive T cells sorted from blood. The receptors shown here come from a young man in good health. Each CDR3 is given with its conserved first and last residue. Fields, in order: CDR3 protein, CDR3 DNA, V gene, J gene, D gene, clone size. D genes are given only for firm matches. A clone size is listed for some rows: how often the clone was seen (once, few, many), or a class if it is expanded.

CDR3aa: CASSVDMGTNEKLFF; CDR3nt: TGTGCCAGCAGCGTAGATATGGGAACTAATGAAAAACTGTTTTTT; v_gene: TRBV9; j_gene: TRBJ1-4; d_gene: -; abundance: many
CDR3aa: CASSQGGLIEKLFF; CDR3nt: TGTGCCAGCAGCCAAGGAGGACTCATCGAAAAACTGTTTTTT; v_gene: TRBV3-1; j_gene: TRBJ1-4; d_gene: -; abundance: -
CDR3aa: CASSVGSRYEQYF; CDR3nt: TGCGCCAGCAGCGTGGGTTCCCGCTACGAGCAGTACTTC; v_gene: TRBV5-1; j_gene: TRBJ2-7; d_gene: -; abundance: many
CDR3aa: CAISDIGEAFF; CDR3nt: TGTGCCATCAGCGACATTGGTGAAGCTTTCTTT; v_gene: TRBV10-3; j_gene: TRBJ1-1; d_gene: -; abundance: many
CDR3aa: CASSVGAGGMSAQYF; CDR3nt: TGTGCCAGCAGCGTAGGGGCAGGGGGCATGTCTGCGCAGTATTTT; v_gene: TRBV9; j_gene: TRBJ2-3; d_gene: TRBD1; abundance: -
CDR3aa: CASSSDRGPTGELFF; CDR3nt: TGTGCCAGCAGCTCGGACAGGGGCCCGACCGGGGAGCTGTTTTTT; v_gene: TRBV7-9; j_gene: TRBJ2-2; d_gene: TRBD1; abundance: few
CDR3aa: CASSLLNSGSSYNEQFF; CDR3nt: TGTGCCAGCAGCTTGTTAAATAGCGGGAGCTCCTACAATGAGCAGTTCTTC; v_gene: TRBV5-5; j_gene: TRBJ2-1; d_gene: TRBD2; abundance: -
CDR3aa: CASTGRGFTGELFF; CDR3nt: TGTGCCAGCACCGGGAGAGGATTCACCGGGGAGCTGTTTTTT; v_gene: TRBV28; j_gene: TRBJ2-2; d_gene: -; abundance: -
CDR3aa: CSATDFSGADTQYF; CDR3nt: TGCAGTGCCACAGACTTTAGCGGGGCAGATACGCAGTATTTT; v_gene: TRBV20-1; j_gene: TRBJ2-3; d_gene: TRBD2; abundance: many
CDR3aa: CATSGQGGFSGELFF; CDR3nt: TGTGCCACCAGCGGACAGGGAGGGTTTAGCGGGGAGCTGTTTTTT; v_gene: TRBV24-1; j_gene: TRBJ2-2; d_gene: -; abundance: -
CDR3aa: CSVSVNYGYTF; CDR3nt: TGCAGCGTTTCAGTAAACTATGGCTACACCTTC; v_gene: TRBV29-1; j_gene: TRBJ1-2; d_gene: -; abundance: few
CDR3aa: CASSSPVGRSNSNQPQHF; CDR3nt: TGTGCCAGCAGCTCCCCAGTAGGGAGATCAAATAGCAATCAGCCCCAGCATTTT; v_gene: TRBV11-2; j_gene: TRBJ1-5; d_gene: -; abundance: many
CDR3aa: CSGGGSYEQYF; CDR3nt: TGCAGCGGGGGGGGTTCCTACGAGCAGTACTTC; v_gene: TRBV29-1; j_gene: TRBJ2-7; d_gene: TRBD2; abundance: -
CDR3aa: CASIQRVGSGGYTF; CDR3nt: TGTGCCAGCATTCAGAGGGTTGGGTCTGGTGGCTACACCTTC; v_gene: TRBV12-3/TRBV12-4; j_gene: TRBJ1-2; d_gene: -; abundance: many
CDR3aa: CASSLVKDFGSPLHF; CDR3nt: TGCGCCAGCAGCTTGGTTAAAGATTTCGGTTCACCCCTCCACTTT; v_gene: TRBV5-1; j_gene: TRBJ1-6; d_gene: -; abundance: many
CDR3aa: CSASPGQSNTEAFF; CDR3nt: TGCAGTGCTAGCCCGGGTCAGTCGAACACTGAAGCTTTCTTT; v_gene: TRBV20-1; j_gene: TRBJ1-1; d_gene: -; abundance: many
CDR3aa: CASSPGLLGNSPLHF; CDR3nt: TGCGCCAGCAGTCCGGGACTTCTCGGGAATTCACCCCTCCACTTT; v_gene: TRBV10-1; j_gene: TRBJ1-6; d_gene: -; abundance: -
CDR3aa: CASGTLGREAFF; CDR3nt: TGTGCCAGCGGAACCCTAGGGCGTGAAGCTTTCTTT; v_gene: TRBV25-1; j_gene: TRBJ1-1; d_gene: -; abundance: many